This T cell receptor beta chain was captured in a study of cytomegalovirus exposure and HLA in healthy donors. Deletions cut 8 bases from V and 6 bases from J, with 19 bases between. This CDR3 spans 14 amino acids. CDR1 SNHLY and CDR2 FYNNEI come from the germline V gene. The PCR made use of 60 Vbeta and 13 Jbeta primers. The data were produced by immunoSEQ multiplex PCR, yet TCRdb's version contains in-frame clones alone and is incomplete. The sample spans 80,000 to 100,000 clones; the ten largest clones claim 15% to 17%. Sequenced: PBMCs. This sequence joins TRBV2 and TRBJ1-2; possible D gene TRBD1, 6 bases. The sequence came from a man aged 45-65 years in good health and CMV-seropositive. The DNA for the CDR3 is TGTGCCAGCCCAGGGGTAGCAGGGGTGGATGGCTACACCTTC. Encoded protein: CASPGVAGVDGYTF.